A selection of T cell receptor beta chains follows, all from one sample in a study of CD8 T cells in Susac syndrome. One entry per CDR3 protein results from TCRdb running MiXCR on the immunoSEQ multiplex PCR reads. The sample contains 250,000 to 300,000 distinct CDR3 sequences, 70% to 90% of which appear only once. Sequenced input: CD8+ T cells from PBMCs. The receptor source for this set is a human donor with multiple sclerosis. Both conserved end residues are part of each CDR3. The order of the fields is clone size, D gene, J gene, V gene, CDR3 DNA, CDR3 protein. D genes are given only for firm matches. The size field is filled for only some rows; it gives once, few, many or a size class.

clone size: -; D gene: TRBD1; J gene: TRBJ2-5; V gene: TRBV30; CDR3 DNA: TGTGCCTACGACAGGGGGCTTTCAGGGACCCAGTACTTC; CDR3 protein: CAYDRGLSGTQYF
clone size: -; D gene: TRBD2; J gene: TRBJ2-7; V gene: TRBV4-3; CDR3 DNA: TGCGCCAGCAGCTACAAAATTTTAGGGACTAGCGGCAGCTCCTACGAGCAGTACTTC; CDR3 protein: CASSYKILGTSGSSYEQYF
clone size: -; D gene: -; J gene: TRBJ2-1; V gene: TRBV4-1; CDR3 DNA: TGCGCCAGCAGCCAAGACGCCAGAAACAATGAGCAGTTCTTC; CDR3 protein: CASSQDARNNEQFF
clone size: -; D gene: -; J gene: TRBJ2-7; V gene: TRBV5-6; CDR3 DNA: TGTGCCAGCAGCTTGGGCATAAGCTCCTACGAGCAGTACTTC; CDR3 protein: CASSLGISSYEQYF
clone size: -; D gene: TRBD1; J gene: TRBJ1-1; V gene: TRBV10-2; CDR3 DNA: TGCGCCAGCAGGGCGCTACAGGGGCAGAGGACTGAAGCTTTCTTT; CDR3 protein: CASRALQGQRTEAFF
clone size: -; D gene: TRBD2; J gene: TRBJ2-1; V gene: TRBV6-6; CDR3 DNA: TGTGCCAGCAGTTACCGACCGGGACTAGCGCCAAATGAGCAGTTCTTC; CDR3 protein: CASSYRPGLAPNEQFF
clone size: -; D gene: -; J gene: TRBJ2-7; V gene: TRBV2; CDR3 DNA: TGTGCCAGCAGTGAACCCGGGTCCAGCTACGAGCAGTACTTC; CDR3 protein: CASSEPGSSYEQYF
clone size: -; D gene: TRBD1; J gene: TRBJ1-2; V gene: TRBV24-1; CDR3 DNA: TGTGCCACCAGTGACCGAGACACACCGACAGGGTATGGCTACACCTTC; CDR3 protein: CATSDRDTPTGYGYTF
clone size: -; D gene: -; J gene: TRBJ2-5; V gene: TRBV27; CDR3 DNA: TGTGCCAGCAGTGAAATAGCGGCCCAAGAGACCCAGTACTTC; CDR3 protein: CASSEIAAQETQYF
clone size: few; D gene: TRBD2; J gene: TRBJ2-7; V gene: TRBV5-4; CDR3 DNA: TGTGCCAGCAGCTTGCTAGCGGGAGACTCCGAGCAGTACTTC; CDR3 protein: CASSLLAGDSEQYF
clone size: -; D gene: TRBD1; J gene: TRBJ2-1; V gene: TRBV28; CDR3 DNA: TGTGCCAGCAGTTTATCCGACAGGGATAGAACCTACAATGAGCAGTTCTTC; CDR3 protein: CASSLSDRDRTYNEQFF
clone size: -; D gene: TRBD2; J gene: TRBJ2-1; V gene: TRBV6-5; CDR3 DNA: TGTGCCAGCAGTTACCATTGGACTAGCGGTGCCTACAATGAGCAGTTCTTC; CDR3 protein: CASSYHWTSGAYNEQFF
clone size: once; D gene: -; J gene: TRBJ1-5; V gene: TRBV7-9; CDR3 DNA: TGTGCCAGCAGCCAAACAAGTAGCAATCAGCCCCAGCATTTT; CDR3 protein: CASSQTSSNQPQHF
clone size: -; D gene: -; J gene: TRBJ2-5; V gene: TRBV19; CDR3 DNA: TGTGCCAGTAGTACTCTGGGATCGCAAGAGACCCAGTACTTC; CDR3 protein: CASSTLGSQETQYF
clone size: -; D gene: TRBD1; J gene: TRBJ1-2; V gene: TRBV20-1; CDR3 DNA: TGCAGTGCTAGAGATTTCGGGACAGTCGACGGGGGCTACACCTTC; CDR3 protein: CSARDFGTVDGGYTF
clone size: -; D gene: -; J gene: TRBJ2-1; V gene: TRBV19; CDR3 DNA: TGTGCCAGTAGTATAATCCAGAGCTCCTACAATGAGCAGTTCTTC; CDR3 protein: CASSIIQSSYNEQFF
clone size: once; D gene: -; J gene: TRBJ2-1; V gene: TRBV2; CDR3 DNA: TGTGCCAGCAGTGAAGAAGTCGGGGGCGGGCTTGGGGCGCAGTTCTTC; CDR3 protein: CASSEEVGGGLGAQFF
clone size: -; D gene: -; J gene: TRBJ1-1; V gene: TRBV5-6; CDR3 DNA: TGTGCCAGCCGCCCGTCGGGGAACACTGAAGCTTTCTTT; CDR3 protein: CASRPSGNTEAFF
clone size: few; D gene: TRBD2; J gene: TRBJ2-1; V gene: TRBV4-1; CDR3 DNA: TGCGCCAGCAGCCAAGATCCTAGCGGAGTCTACTCCTACAATGAGCAGTTCTTC; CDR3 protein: CASSQDPSGVYSYNEQFF
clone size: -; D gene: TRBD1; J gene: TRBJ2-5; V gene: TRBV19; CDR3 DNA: TGTGCCAGTAGTATAGAAGGGACAGGGCAATGGACCCAGTACTTC; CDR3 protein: CASSIEGTGQWTQYF
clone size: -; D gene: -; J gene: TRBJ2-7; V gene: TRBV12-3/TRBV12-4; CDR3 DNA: TGTGCCAGCAGTTTTAGGGGTAGCAACGAGCAGTACTTC; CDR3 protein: CASSFRGSNEQYF
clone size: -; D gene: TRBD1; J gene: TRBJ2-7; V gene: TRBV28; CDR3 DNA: TGTGCCAGCAGTTTCACCGGGACAGGGGGCGAGCAGTACTTC; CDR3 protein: CASSFTGTGGEQYF
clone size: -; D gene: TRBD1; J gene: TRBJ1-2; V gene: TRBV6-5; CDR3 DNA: TGTGCCAGCAGTTACGCGGGACAGGGGTACTATGGCTACACCTTC; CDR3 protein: CASSYAGQGYYGYTF
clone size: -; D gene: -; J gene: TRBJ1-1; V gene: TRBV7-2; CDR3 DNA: TGTGCCAGCAGCTTAGTTCCAGGGTGGGTAGCTTTCTTT; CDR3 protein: CASSLVPGWVAFF
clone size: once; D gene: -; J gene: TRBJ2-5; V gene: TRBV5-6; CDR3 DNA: TGTGCCAGCAGCCCGTTGGGCAGTCAAGAGACCCAGTACTTC; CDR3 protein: CASSPLGSQETQYF
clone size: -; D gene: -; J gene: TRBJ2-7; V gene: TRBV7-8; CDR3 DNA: TGTGCCAGCAGCTTCGCTGGCAGTCCTCTTAGGTACGAGCAGTACTTC; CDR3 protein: CASSFAGSPLRYEQYF
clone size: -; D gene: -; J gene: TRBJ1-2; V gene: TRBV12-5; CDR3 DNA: TGTGCTAGTGGTCAGAAACTTGGTGGGGATGCCTATGGCTACACCTTC; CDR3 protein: CASGQKLGGDAYGYTF
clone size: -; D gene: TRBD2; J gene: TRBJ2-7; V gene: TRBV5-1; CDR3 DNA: TGCGCCAGCAGCCTGGGACTAGTGTTATACGAGCAGTACTTC; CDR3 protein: CASSLGLVLYEQYF
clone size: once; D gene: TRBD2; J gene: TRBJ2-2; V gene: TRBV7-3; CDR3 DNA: TGTGCCAGCAGCTCTCCGGGACTAGCGGGGACGAACACCGGGGAGCTGTTTTTT; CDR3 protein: CASSSPGLAGTNTGELFF
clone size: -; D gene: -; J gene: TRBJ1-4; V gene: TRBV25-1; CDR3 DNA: TGTGCCAGCACGGTGACAGCAACTAATGAAAAACTGTTTTTT; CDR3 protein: CASTVTATNEKLFF